This TCR beta chain emerged from a study of cytomegalovirus exposure and HLA in healthy donors. There were likely unrecorded immune exposures, though donors were nominally healthy when sampled. The CDR3 is 16 amino acids. V lost 1 base and J lost 0, with 7 bases in between. CDR1 and CDR2 from the germline V gene are SEHNR and FQNEAQ (reference sequence). The PCR used 60 Vbeta and 13 Jbeta primers. The data were produced by immunoSEQ multiplex PCR, yet TCRdb's version contains in-frame clones alone and is incomplete. The sample consists of approximately 120,000 clones, 69% of them appearing once. As regards this clone: Its antigen remains unidentified.

Whole-study findings and limits: The study had only CMV serostatus as immune exposure information. The authors enumerated some 170 TCR beta chains as linked to cytomegalovirus. Clonal expansion, a later analysis showed, was greater in HLA-associated TCR beta chains than in equally common others.

V gene TRBV7-9 combines with J gene TRBJ1-6; D may be TRBD1 (5 bases). This receptor was obtained from a woman between 65 and 79 years old in good health and CMV-seropositive. Sequenced material: PBMCs. CDR3 DNA: TGTGCCAGCAGCTTAGGACAGAGCTCCTATAATTCACCCCTCCACTTT. Protein sequence: CASSLGQSSYNSPLHF. Looking up the rest from reference TRBV7-9 and TRBJ1-6 gives the full variable domain: DTGVSQNPRHKITKRGQNVTFRCDPISEHNRLYWYRQTLGQGPEFLTYFQNEAQLEKSRLLSDRFSAERPKGSFSTLEIQRTEQGDSAMYLCASSLGQSSYNSPLHFGNGTRLTVT.